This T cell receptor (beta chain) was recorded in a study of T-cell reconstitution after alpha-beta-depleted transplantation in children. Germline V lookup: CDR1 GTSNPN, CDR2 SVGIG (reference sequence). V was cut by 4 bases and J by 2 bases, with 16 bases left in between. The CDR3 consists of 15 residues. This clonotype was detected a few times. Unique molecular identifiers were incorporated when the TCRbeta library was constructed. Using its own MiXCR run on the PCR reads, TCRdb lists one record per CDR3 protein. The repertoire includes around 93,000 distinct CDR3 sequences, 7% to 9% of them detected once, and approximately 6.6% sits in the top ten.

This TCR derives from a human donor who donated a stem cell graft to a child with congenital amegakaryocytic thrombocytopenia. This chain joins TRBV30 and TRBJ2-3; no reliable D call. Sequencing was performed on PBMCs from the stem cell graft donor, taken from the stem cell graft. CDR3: CAWKVARRSTDTQYF. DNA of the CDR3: TGTGCCTGGAAGGTGGCCCGGCGGTCCACAGATACGCAGTATTTT.